The sequence of this TCR beta chain was determined in a study of cytomegalovirus exposure and HLA in healthy donors. The PCR was carried out with 60 Vbeta primers and 13 Jbeta primers. Using immunoSEQ multiplex PCR, the repertoire was profiled, and TCRdb retains in-frame clones only, with some absent. The sample records tens of thousands of clones, 78% being singletons. V was trimmed by 0 bases and J by 6 bases, leaving 12 bases between them. The CDR3 loop spans 15 amino acids. Germline V CDR1 and CDR2: LNHNV, YYDKDF (reference sequence). This clone was counted once. Sequenced: PBMCs. The sequence derives from a male donor in good health and CMV-seropositive. The chain carries TRBV15 and TRBJ1-5, with D perhaps matching TRBD1 (6 bases). Written as DNA, the CDR3 is TGTGCCACCAGCAGAGATAAGGGGGTGAGTCAGCCCCAGCATTTT. It yields the protein CATSRDKGVSQPQHF.